The T cell receptor (beta chain) under discussion was sequenced for a study of beta chain features in type 1 diabetes. Study information: Cell yields, age and gender were similar between patients and healthy donors.

The whole isolated RNA underwent reverse transcription, so sequencing captured expressed TCRB transcripts. Repertoires were generated with immunoSEQ multiplex PCR, while TCRdb's copy carries only in-frame clones and drops some. This table has some 500,000 clones, roughly 10% appearing once. General study findings and limits: Among patients, naive, central memory and Treg TCRB repertoires appeared more similar than among healthy donors.

This clone was picked up a small number of times. The antigen is not known. V gave up 2 bases and J gave up 2 bases; unmatched junction bases: 2. This CDR3 contains 15 residues. Looked up from germline, CDR1 is MNHGY and CDR2 is SVAAGI. Sequencing used naive CD4+ T cells from blood. The chain employs TRBV6-9 and TRBJ2-3; TRBD1 matches at 9 bases. The clonotype originates from a woman between 18 and 29 years old in good health. The CDR3 bases are TGTGCCAGCAGTTATAGGGACAGGGCCACAGATACGCAGTATTTT. Its translation is CASSYRDRATDTQYF.